This TCR beta chain was sequenced for a study of cytomegalovirus exposure and HLA in healthy donors. The CDR3 spans 15 residues. With V trimmed by 4 bases and J by 2 bases, 5 bases remained unmatched. The germline CDR1 and CDR2 sequences are SGHNT and YYREEE (reference sequence). The PCR used 60 Vbeta and 13 Jbeta primers. The method was immunoSEQ multiplex PCR; TCRdb's version includes in-frame clones alone and lacks a portion of them. The sample lists under 110,000 clones, roughly 80% occurring once. This receptor was obtained from a man aged 40-55 years in good health and CMV-seronegative. Sequenced: PBMCs. The J gene is TRBJ1-3, the V gene TRBV5-4; 8 bases map to TRBD1. CDR3: CASSPATGAGNTIYF. The DNA for the CDR3 is TGTGCCAGCAGCCCGGCGACAGGGGCTGGAAACACCATATATTTT.